This T cell receptor beta chain appears in the sequencing data of a study of blood T cells in healthy people across ages. A minimum of 6 million PBMCs was isolated per sample. Next came a second PCR, run for about 7 to 12 cycles, which used a sample-barcoded 5' primer along with a J-beta primer mix. The authors tagged each cDNA molecule using a template-switch adaptor with 12 random nucleotides. MiXCR was run by TCRdb on the 5' RACE reads, yielding one entry per CDR3 protein. The data hold nearly 800,000 distinct CDR3 sequences, with 56% observed a single time. CDR3 length: 13 amino acids. Germline CDR1 reads SGHVS; CDR2 reads FQNEAQ. V gave up 1 base and J gave up 5 bases, with 8 bases separating them. This clonotype was seen at least ten times.

This receptor was taken from a man in his forties in good health. The specimen sequenced was blood. The genes are TRBV7-8 and TRBJ2-5; TRBD2 might be the D (5 bases). The CDR3, as DNA: TGTGCCAGCAGCTTAGATCCGGGGGAGACCCAGTACTTC. Translating gives CASSLDPGETQYF.